The entry that follows covers one T cell receptor beta chain sequence. Its antigen has not been determined. HCMV-specific IgG was detected in serum with a commercial ELISA kit to determine HCMV serostatus. Ficoll density gradient centrifugation was used to isolate peripheral blood mononuclear cells from blood. The data stem from a study of T cells expressing NK-cell markers (dated by TCRdb to about 2020). Regarding the research as a whole: Several donors provided sorted CD3+CD56+NKG2C+, CD3+CD56+NKG2C- and CD3+CD56-NKG2C+ T-cell subsets, whose TCR beta-chain repertoires were profiled. Of the eight sequenced donors, seven were found to be HCMV-seropositive and one was found to be HCMV-seronegative. The study sequenced eight donors, all healthy volunteers chosen at random: three men and five women. Libraries were sequenced as 2 x 150 bp reads on Illumina HiSeq 2000/2500, MiSeq or NextSeq. General conclusions and limits of the study: Whether the expanded NKG2C-expressing T cell clones were specific for HCMV antigens was left unclear. For about 6 donors, the dominant CD3+CD56+NKG2C+ clonotypes were among the top 10 CD8+ clonotypes and accounted for about 1.0-7.0% of CD8+ T cells. Those dominant clonotypes were again the most abundant among CD3+CD56-NKG2C+ cells in several donors, at about 28.3-65%.

Taken from cysteine to phenylalanine, the CDR3 has 17 residues. No coding sequence is recorded. The data were produced on an Illumina HiSeq 2000. TCR beta cDNA libraries were made by 5'RACE template switching that added a universal primer site and unique molecular identifiers. cDNA synthesis was primed from the TCR beta constant segment and was followed by two successive PCR amplification steps. The paper's data handling went like this. MIGEC was used to demultiplex reads and group reads by UMI, and MiTCR was used to assemble and quantify clonotypes. To exclude erroneous sequences, only TCR cDNA sequences supported by at least two reads were retained. The tcR package was used for downstream repertoire analysis, and clonotypes were matched across fractions by CDR3 nucleotide sequence plus V segment. Antigen specificity was annotated against VDJdb with VDJmatch, allowing one amino acid substitution in CDR3. TCRdb reprocessed the reads and assigns one entry to each CDR3 protein sequence, leaving out DNA. What appears here as the V and J calls and clone size reflects TCRdb's work, not the paper's. In this sample's table one finds about 150,000 distinct CDR3 sequences. The ten largest account for 37% of the sample.

The material sequenced was blood T cells: a sorted CD56 or NKG2C T cell subset, CD4+ or CD8+ T cells, or bulk PBMC T cells (not recorded which). The V and J genes are TRBV12-3 or TRBV12-4 and TRBJ2-7; TCRdb lists TRBD1, though no DNA is available to test this call. The TCR comes from a woman aged 45-59 years in good health. Donor details come from another sample of the same person, matched by shared clones. CDR3 region: CASSLGVRAEGLYEQYF.